The 30 T cell receptor beta chains in this list originate from one sample, sequenced in a study of blood T cell repertoires in COVID-19. Sequencing used immunoSEQ multiplex PCR; TCRdb keeps in-frame clones, though not all of them. This table has fewer than 40,000 clones, 70% to 90% appearing once. The specimen sequenced was peripheral blood. The origin of the receptors is an older woman with active COVID-19.

The V and J genes are TRBV9 and TRBJ1-3, with unresolved D. The CDR3 is 15 residues long. Trimming shortened V by 2 bases and J by 0 bases, and 9 bases separated the two germline ends. Germline CDR1 SGDLS, CDR2 YYNGEE. The CDR3 region is CASSVTDFSGNTIYF. Written as DNA, the CDR3 is TGTGCCAGCAGCGTGACCGACTTCTCTGGAAACACCATATATTTT.

This chain connects TRBV9 to TRBJ2-5, with TRBD1 as a possible D gene (5 bases). The CDR3 is 14 residues long. V shed 2 bases and J shed 5 bases, with 13 bases lying between them. From germline, CDR1 is SGDLS and CDR2 YYNGEE. The CDR3 DNA sequence: TGTGCCAGCAGCGTTGATCAGGGCTGGGAGACCCAGTACTTC. Translated: CASSVDQGWETQYF. The full variable domain, its missing parts supplied by reference TRBV9 and TRBJ2-5, is DSGVTQTPKHLITATGQRVTLRCSPRSGDLSVYWYQQSLDQGLQFLIQYYNGEERAKGNILERFSAQQFPDLHSELNLSSLELGDSALYFCASSVDQGWETQYFGPGTRLLVL.

CDR3 bases: TGTGCCAGCAGTTTAGAGGGGGTTAGGGAAAAACTGTTTTTT. As protein: CASSLEGVREKLFF. The V and J genes are TRBV28 and TRBJ1-4; the D gene is possibly TRBD1 (6 bases). The germline V and J ends were trimmed by 2 bases and 8 bases, with 12 bases remaining between them. This CDR3 region has 14 residues. CDR1 and CDR2 from the germline V gene are MDHEN and SYDVKM.

The V call is TRBV18, the J call TRBJ2-5, with TRBD1 matching 11 bases. This CDR3 has 15 residues. Germline trimming cut 2 bases from V and 4 bases from J; bases unmatched to any gene: 3. CDR1 KGHSH and CDR2 LQKENI come from the germline V gene. The CDR3 DNA sequence: TGTGCCAGCTCACCAGCCGGGACAGGGGGAGAGACCCAGTACTTC. As protein: CASSPAGTGGETQYF.

V and J are TRBV2 and TRBJ2-7, with a possible D match to TRBD1 (6 bases). The CDR3 runs to 13 residues. Germline CDR1 SNHLY, CDR2 FYNNEI. The V gene lost 6 bases and the J gene lost 7 bases, with 16 bases spanning the gap. The CDR3 is CASRGTGTEEQYF. In DNA form, the CDR3 reads TGTGCCAGCAGAGGAACAGGGACGGAGGAGCAGTACTTC.

The rearrangement links TRBV19 to TRBJ1-1, with no clear D. V was clipped by 5 bases and J by 1 base, with 14 bases between them. CDR3 length: 15 amino acids. Germline V gene sequence: CDR1 LNHDA, CDR2 SQIVND (reference sequence). DNA for the CDR3: TGTGCCAGTAGTCCGGGAGGCGGGCCGAACACTGAAGCTTTCTTT. It translates to CASSPGGGPNTEAFF.

V usage is TRBV6-5 and J usage is TRBJ2-2, with TRBD2 as a possible D gene (6 bases). The CDR3 is 14 amino acids. Germline CDR1 is MNHEY and CDR2 is SVGAGI. The V end was cut by 0 bases, the J end by 5 bases, with 7 bases between. CDR3 amino acids: CASSYSGGTGELFF. The CDR3 DNA reads TGTGCCAGCAGTTACTCGGGGGGAACCGGGGAGCTGTTTTTT.

The rearrangement links TRBV5-1 to TRBJ2-1, with 11 bases aligning to TRBD2. The CDR3 runs to 16 residues. Germline loops: CDR1 SGHRS, CDR2 YFSETQ. Trimming cost V 0 bases and J 7 bases; bases outside gene matches: 6. The CDR3 coding sequence is TGCGCCAGCAGCTTGGAGCGGACTAGCGGGCGGAATGAGCAGTTCTTC. Its protein product is CASSLERTSGRNEQFF.

There are a few counts of this clone. The J gene is TRBJ2-1, the V gene TRBV27; 10 nucleotides align to TRBD2. The V gene end was trimmed by 5 bases and the J gene end by 0 bases; junction bases not matched to a gene: 13. Germline CDR1 MNHEY, CDR2 SMNVEV (reference sequence). CDR3 length equals 19 residues. The CDR3 bases are TGTGCCAGCAGTACCCGGGGTAGCGGGGGGTCAAACTCCTACAATGAGCAGTTCTTC. Translation gives CASSTRGSGGSNSYNEQFF.

The V gene is TRBV7-9, the J gene TRBJ2-5; D unclear. The germline V gene encodes CDR1 SEHNR and CDR2 FQNEAQ (reference sequence). V dropped 5 bases and J dropped 4 bases, with 8 bases sitting between them. The CDR3 runs 12 residues. The CDR3 here is CASSRQLETQYF. The CDR3, as DNA: TGTGCCAGCAGCCGACAACTAGAGACCCAGTACTTC.

The CDR3 DNA reads as TGTGCCAGCAGTGAACGGGGGGCTAACTATGGCTACACCTTC. It yields the protein CASSERGANYGYTF. The chain joins TRBV6-1 to TRBJ1-2; D is perhaps TRBD1 (5 bases). Germline V gives CDR1 MNHNS, CDR2 SASEGT. V was trimmed by 2 bases and J by 0 bases, leaving 7 bases between them. The CDR3 has 14 residues.

This chain connects TRBV19 to TRBJ1-5, with 7 bases fitting TRBD1. Germline CDR1 is LNHDA and CDR2 is SQIVND (reference sequence). The CDR3 has 16 amino acids. V shed 4 bases and J 2 bases; nucleotides not matched to a gene: 8. The CDR3 sequence: CASSTTRQGGNQPQHF. CDR3 DNA: TGTGCCAGTAGTACCACAAGACAGGGTGGCAATCAGCCCCAGCATTTT.

This chain links TRBV12-3 or TRBV12-4 with TRBJ2-3; a possible D gene is TRBD2 (5 bases). Trimming stripped 5 bases from V and 6 bases from J, with 12 bases between. The CDR3 consists of 13 residues. The CDR3 DNA sequence: TGTGCCAGCAGTGCCGGCGGGTCGGATACGCAGTATTTT. Protein product: CASSAGGSDTQYF.

This clone was found once. The chain uses TRBV7-9 and TRBJ1-1; D uncertain. The CDR3 spans 15 residues. The germline V gene encodes CDR1 SEHNR and CDR2 FQNEAQ (reference sequence). Trimming shortened V by 1 base and J by 1 base, and 10 bases separated the two germline ends. CDR3 loop: CASSLGSSPNTEAFF. Here the CDR3 DNA reads TGTGCCAGCAGCTTAGGTAGCAGTCCGAACACTGAAGCTTTCTTT.

The rearrangement uses TRBV5-1 and TRBJ1-1; D not certain. The V and J ends lost 7 bases and 5 bases respectively, with 18 bases between them. Germline CDR1 and CDR2: SGHRS and YFSETQ. The CDR3 spans 14 residues. CDR3 sequence reads: CASYQEYLATEAFF. Written as DNA, the CDR3 is TGCGCCAGCTATCAGGAGTATTTAGCGACTGAAGCTTTCTTT.

The rearrangement joins TRBV19 to TRBJ2-7; possibly TRBD1 for D (6 bases). This CDR3 is built from 15 residues. The V gene's germline CDR1 is LNHDA and CDR2 SQIVND (reference sequence). Trimming left V 2 bases short and J 2 bases short, with 13 bases between. The CDR3 loop reads CASSIQGNGPYEQYF. The CDR3 DNA is TGTGCCAGTAGTATACAGGGGAATGGTCCCTACGAGCAGTACTTC.

The chain is built from TRBV9 and TRBJ2-7; 7 bases match TRBD1. The J segment lost 0 bases and the V segment lost 3 bases, leaving 6 bases of the junction unmatched. Germline CDR1 and CDR2: SGDLS and YYNGEE. This CDR3 contains 15 residues. CDR3 protein: CASSETGLSSYEQYF. DNA for the CDR3: TGTGCCAGCAGCGAGACAGGGCTAAGCTCCTACGAGCAGTACTTC.

The chain carries TRBV13 and TRBJ2-5; weak D call: TRBD2 (6 bases). CDR1 is PRHDT and CDR2 is FYEKMQ in the germline V gene (reference sequence). CDR3 length: 14 residues. V lost 10 bases and J lost 2, with 17 bases in between. The CDR3 region has the DNA TGTGCCACTTCGCAAATGGGGGGACAAGAGACCCAGTACTTC. Translating gives CATSQMGGQETQYF.

This chain connects TRBV28 to TRBJ1-3; possible D gene TRBD1, 6 bases. The CDR3 sequence is 14 residues long. V shed 4 bases and J shed 1 base, with 8 bases lying between them. Germline V CDR1 and CDR2: MDHEN, SYDVKM. The chain's CDR3 is CASSYGQSGNTIYF. The CDR3 bases are TGTGCCAGCAGTTACGGACAGTCTGGAAACACCATATATTTT.

V is TRBV27 and J is TRBJ2-1, with 7 bases that match TRBD2. V was pared by 5 bases and J by 6 bases, with 4 bases of the junction left unmatched. The CDR3 is 13 residues long. Germline assignment: CDR1 MNHEY and CDR2 SMNVEV (reference sequence). The CDR3 protein is CASSILARNEQFF. CDR3 nucleotide sequence: TGTGCCAGCAGTATACTAGCGCGCAATGAGCAGTTCTTC.

The V gene is TRBV3-1 (or the pseudogene TRBV3-2), the J gene TRBJ1-2; 7 bases agree with TRBD1. The CDR3 is made up of 15 amino acids. J lost 4 bases, V lost 3 bases, and 8 bases had no gene match. Germline lookup yields CDR1 LGHDT and CDR2 YNNKEL (reference sequence). The CDR3 sequence is CASSHWDRKVYGYTF. The CDR3 bases are TGTGCCAGCAGCCATTGGGACAGAAAGGTCTATGGCTACACCTTC.

Regarding this clone: At one end, the junction sequence differs from germline, possibly due to a read error. The chain joins TRBV2 to TRBJ1-2; TRBD1 agrees at 7 bases. This CDR3 contains 11 residues. Germline CDR1 and CDR2: SNHLY and FYNNEI. In nucleotides, the CDR3 is TGTACCAGCAGTGAAGCAGGGGGTTTTTACTTC. Protein: CTSSEAGGFYF.

This chain links TRBV11-2 with TRBJ2-5; TRBD2 is a possible D gene (7 bases). V was pared by 5 bases and J by 5 bases, with 12 bases between. This CDR3 comprises 13 residues. Germline CDR1 SGHAT, CDR2 FQNNGV. The CDR3 nucleotides are TGTGCCAGCAGCGGGGGGGCAGGGGAGACCCAGTACTTC. Protein: CASSGGAGETQYF.

This chain joins TRBV11-3 and TRBJ2-7, with D tentatively TRBD2 (5 bases). The germline V gene encodes CDR1 SGHNT and CDR2 YENEEA. Between the trimmed V and J ends, which lost 5 bases and 3 bases, there was a span of 11 bases. This CDR3 is built from 13 residues. CDR3 sequence reads: CASSPREGYEQYF. As DNA, the CDR3 is TGTGCCAGCAGCCCGAGAGAGGGCTACGAGCAGTACTTC.

The chain recombines TRBV5-4 with TRBJ1-4; unclear D gene. The ends were cut back, 4 bases at V and 0 bases at J, with 10 bases in the middle. Germline lookup yields CDR1 SGHNT and CDR2 YYREEE (reference sequence). CDR3 length equals 15 residues. The CDR3 sequence is CASSPGIPTNEKLFF. CDR3 sequence (DNA): TGTGCCAGCAGCCCCGGGATCCCAACTAATGAAAAACTGTTTTTT.

The J gene is TRBJ2-3, the V gene TRBV10-3, with 10 bases identical to TRBD2. This CDR3 has 13 residues. V was pared by 10 bases and J by 6 bases, with 7 bases of the junction left unmatched. Germline CDR1 ENHRY, CDR2 SYGVKD. CDR3 residues: CATLAGGADTQYF. CDR3 sequence (DNA): TGTGCCACCTTAGCGGGGGGCGCGGATACGCAGTATTTT.

DNA of the CDR3: TGTGCCAGCAGTGGGACAAATAGCAATCAGCCCCAGCATTTT. It specifies CASSGTNSNQPQHF. The chain uses TRBV28 and TRBJ1-5; D is possibly TRBD1 (6 bases). Germline CDR1 and CDR2: MDHEN and SYDVKM. The CDR3 spans 14 residues. The V end was cut by 5 bases, the J end by 0 bases, with 8 bases between.

The genes are TRBV24-1 and TRBJ2-3; D is possibly TRBD2 (7 bases). The germline gives CDR1 KGHDR, CDR2 SFDVKD. This CDR3 has 16 residues. Trimming took 4 bases from V and 4 from J, leaving 17 bases between them. The CDR3 coding sequence is TGTGCCACCAGTGACCCGGGGGGCTCGGACCCAGATACGCAGTATTTT. Translation gives CATSDPGGSDPDTQYF.

J is TRBJ1-1 and V is TRBV29-1, with no clear D. With 3 bases removed from V and 4 bases from J, the gap between germline ends came to 12 bases. This CDR3 comprises 13 residues. Germline CDR1 reads SQVTM; CDR2 reads ANQGSEA. The CDR3 DNA reads as TGCAGCGTTGATGGGGAGGGTGGCACTGAAGCTTTCTTT. Its translation is CSVDGEGGTEAFF.

The chain combines TRBV12-2 with TRBJ2-1; the DNA was not compared with TRBD2, the D call given in the table. TRBV12-2 represents a pseudogene. This CDR3 has 17 amino acids. CDR3 coding DNA: TGTGCAAGTCGCCCCGTTACTTGCGGGGGATCCTACAATGAGCAGTTCTTC. This gives the protein CASRPVTCGGSYNEQFF.